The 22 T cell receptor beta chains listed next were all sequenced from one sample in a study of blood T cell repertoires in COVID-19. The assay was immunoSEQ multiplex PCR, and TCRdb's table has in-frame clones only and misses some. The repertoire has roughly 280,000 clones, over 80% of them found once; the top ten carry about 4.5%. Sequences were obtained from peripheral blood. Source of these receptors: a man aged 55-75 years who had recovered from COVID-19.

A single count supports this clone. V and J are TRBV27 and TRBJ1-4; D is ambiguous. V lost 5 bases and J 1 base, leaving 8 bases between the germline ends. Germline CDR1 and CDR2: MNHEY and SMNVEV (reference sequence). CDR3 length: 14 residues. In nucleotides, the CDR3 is TGTGCCAGCAGTGGAGGAAGAACTAATGAAAAACTGTTTTTT. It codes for CASSGGRTNEKLFF.

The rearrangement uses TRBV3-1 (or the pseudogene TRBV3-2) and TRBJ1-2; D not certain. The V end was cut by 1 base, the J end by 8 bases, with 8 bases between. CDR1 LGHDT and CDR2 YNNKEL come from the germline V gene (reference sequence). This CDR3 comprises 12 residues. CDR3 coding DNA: TGTGCCAGCAGCCAAGTTTCCCAAGGCTACACCTTC. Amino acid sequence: CASSQVSQGYTF.

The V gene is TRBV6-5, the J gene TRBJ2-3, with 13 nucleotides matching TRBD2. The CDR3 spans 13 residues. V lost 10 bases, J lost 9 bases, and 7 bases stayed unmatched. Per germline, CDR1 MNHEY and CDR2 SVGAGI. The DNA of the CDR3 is TGTGCCATCCTGGGACTAGCGGGAAACACGCAGTATTTT. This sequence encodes CAILGLAGNTQYF.

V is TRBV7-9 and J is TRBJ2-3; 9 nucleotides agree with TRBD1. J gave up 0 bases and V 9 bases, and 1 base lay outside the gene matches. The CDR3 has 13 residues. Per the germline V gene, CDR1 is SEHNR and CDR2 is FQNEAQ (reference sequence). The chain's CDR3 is CASGTGSTDTQYF. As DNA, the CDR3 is TGTGCCAGTGGGACAGGGAGCACAGATACGCAGTATTTT.

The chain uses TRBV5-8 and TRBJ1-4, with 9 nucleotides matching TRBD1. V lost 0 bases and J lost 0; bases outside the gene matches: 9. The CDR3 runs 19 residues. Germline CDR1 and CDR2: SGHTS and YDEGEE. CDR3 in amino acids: CASSLVLGTGTATNEKLFF. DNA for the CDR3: TGTGCCAGCAGCTTGGTATTGGGGACAGGGACTGCAACTAATGAAAAACTGTTTTTT. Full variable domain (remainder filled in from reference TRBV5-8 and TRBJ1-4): EAGVTQSPTHLIKTRGQQATLRCSPISGHTSVYWYQQALGLGLQFLLWYDEGEERNRGNFPPRFSGRQFPNYSSELNVNALELEDSALYLCASSLVLGTGTATNEKLFFGSGTQLSVL.

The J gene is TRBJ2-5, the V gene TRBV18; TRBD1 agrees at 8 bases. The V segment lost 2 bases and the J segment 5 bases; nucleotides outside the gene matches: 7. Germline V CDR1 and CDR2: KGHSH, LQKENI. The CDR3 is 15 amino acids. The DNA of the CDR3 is TGTGCCAGCTCACCAAGACAGGGGACCAGGGAGACCCAGTACTTC. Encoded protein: CASSPRQGTRETQYF.

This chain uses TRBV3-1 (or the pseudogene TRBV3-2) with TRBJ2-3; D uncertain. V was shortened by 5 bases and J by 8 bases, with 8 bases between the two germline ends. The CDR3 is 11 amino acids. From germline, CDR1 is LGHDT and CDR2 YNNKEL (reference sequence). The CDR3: CASSDFGTQYF. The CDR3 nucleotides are TGTGCCAGCAGCGACTTCGGTACGCAGTATTTT.

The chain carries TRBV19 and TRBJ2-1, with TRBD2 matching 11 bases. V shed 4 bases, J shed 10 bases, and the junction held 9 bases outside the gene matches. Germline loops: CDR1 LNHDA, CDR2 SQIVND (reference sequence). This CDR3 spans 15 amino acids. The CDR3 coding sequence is TGTGCCAGTAGTACTGGGACTAGCGGCGCTGGGGAGCAGTTCTTC. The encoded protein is CASSTGTSGAGEQFF.

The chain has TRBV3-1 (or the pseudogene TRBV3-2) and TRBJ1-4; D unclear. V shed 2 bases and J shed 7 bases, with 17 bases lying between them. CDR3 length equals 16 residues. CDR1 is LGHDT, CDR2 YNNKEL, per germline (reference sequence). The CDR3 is CASSQRRNLGTEKLFF. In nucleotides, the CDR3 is TGTGCCAGCAGCCAACGCCGTAATCTAGGTACTGAAAAACTGTTTTTT.

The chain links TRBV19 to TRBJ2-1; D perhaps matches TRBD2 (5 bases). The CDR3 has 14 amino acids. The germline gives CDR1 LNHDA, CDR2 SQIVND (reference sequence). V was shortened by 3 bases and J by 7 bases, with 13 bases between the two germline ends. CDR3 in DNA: TGTGCCAGTAGTATTCGTGGGAGACCAAATGAGCAGTTCTTC. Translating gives CASSIRGRPNEQFF.

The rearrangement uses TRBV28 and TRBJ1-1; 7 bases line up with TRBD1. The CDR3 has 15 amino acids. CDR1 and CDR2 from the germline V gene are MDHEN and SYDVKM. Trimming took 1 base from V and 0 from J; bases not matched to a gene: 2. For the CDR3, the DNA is TGTGCCAGCAGTTTATTCGACAGGGTGAACACTGAAGCTTTCTTT. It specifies CASSLFDRVNTEAFF.

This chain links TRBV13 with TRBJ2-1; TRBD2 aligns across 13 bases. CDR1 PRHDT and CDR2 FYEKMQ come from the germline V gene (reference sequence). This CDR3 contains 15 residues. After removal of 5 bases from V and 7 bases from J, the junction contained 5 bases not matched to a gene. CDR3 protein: CASSIGLAGANEQFF. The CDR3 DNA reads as TGTGCCAGCAGCATCGGACTAGCGGGAGCAAATGAGCAGTTCTTC.

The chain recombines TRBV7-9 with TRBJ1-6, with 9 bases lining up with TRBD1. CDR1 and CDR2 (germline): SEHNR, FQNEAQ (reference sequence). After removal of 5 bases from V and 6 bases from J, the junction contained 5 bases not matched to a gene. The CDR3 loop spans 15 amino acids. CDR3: CASSQQGAGNSPLHF. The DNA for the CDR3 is TGTGCCAGCAGCCAACAGGGGGCTGGTAATTCACCCCTCCACTTT.

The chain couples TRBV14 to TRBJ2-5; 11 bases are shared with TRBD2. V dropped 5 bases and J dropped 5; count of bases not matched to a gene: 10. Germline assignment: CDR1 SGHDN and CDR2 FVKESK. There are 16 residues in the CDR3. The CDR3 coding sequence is TGTGCCAGCAGCGAGACTAGCGGGATTTTCGTGGAGACCCAGTACTTC. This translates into CASSETSGIFVETQYF.

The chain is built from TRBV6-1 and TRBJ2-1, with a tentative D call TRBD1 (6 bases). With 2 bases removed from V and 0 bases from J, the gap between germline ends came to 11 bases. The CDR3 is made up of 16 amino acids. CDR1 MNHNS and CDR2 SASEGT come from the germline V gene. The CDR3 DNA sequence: TGTGCCAGCAGTGAACTACAGGGAAGCTCCTACAATGAGCAGTTCTTC. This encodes CASSELQGSSYNEQFF.

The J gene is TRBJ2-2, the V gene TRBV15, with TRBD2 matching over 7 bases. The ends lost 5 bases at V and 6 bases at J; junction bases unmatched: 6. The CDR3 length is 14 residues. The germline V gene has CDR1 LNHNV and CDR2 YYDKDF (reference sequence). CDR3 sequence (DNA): TGTGCCACCAGCCACCTCAGCGGGGCCGGGGAGCTGTTTTTT. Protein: CATSHLSGAGELFF. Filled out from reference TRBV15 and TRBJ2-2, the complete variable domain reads DAMVIQNPRYQVTQFGKPVTLSCSQTLNHNVMYWYQQKSSQAPKLLFHYYDKDFNNEADTPDNFQSRRPNTSFCFLDIRSPGLGDTAMYLCATSHLSGAGELFFGEGSRLTVL.

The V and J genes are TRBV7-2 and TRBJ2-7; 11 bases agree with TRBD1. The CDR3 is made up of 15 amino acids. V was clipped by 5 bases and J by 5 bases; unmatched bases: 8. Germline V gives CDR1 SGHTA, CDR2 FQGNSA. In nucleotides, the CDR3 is TGTGCCAGCAGCCAGGCGGGGGACAGGGGGAACGAGCAGTACTTC. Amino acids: CASSQAGDRGNEQYF.

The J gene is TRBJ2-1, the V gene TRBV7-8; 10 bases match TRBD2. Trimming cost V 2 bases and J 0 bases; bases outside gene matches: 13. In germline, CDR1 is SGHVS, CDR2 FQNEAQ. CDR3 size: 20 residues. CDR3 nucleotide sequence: TGTGCCAGCAGCTTACTCCTCCTAGCGGGAGTGGGCGGCTCCTACAATGAGCAGTTCTTC. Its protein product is CASSLLLLAGVGGSYNEQFF.

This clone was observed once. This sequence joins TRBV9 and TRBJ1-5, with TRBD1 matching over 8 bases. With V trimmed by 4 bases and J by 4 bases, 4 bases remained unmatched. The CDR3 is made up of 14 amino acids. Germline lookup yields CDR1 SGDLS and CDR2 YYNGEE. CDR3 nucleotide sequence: TGTGCCAGCAGCAGGGGGACAGGTAATCAGCCCCAGCATTTT. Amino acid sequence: CASSRGTGNQPQHF. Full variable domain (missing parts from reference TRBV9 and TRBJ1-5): DSGVTQTPKHLITATGQRVTLRCSPRSGDLSVYWYQQSLDQGLQFLIQYYNGEERAKGNILERFSAQQFPDLHSELNLSSLELGDSALYFCASSRGTGNQPQHFGDGTRLSIL.

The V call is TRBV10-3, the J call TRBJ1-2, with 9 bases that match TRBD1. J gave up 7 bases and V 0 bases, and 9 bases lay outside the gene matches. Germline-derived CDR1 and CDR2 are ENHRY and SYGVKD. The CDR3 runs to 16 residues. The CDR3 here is CAISESYRDREFGYTF. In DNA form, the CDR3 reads TGTGCCATCAGTGAGTCGTATCGGGACAGGGAGTTTGGCTACACCTTC.

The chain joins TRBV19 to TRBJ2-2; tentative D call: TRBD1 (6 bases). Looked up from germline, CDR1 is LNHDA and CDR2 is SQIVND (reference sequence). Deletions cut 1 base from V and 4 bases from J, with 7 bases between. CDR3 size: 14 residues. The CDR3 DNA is TGTGCCAGTAGTATAGCAGGGGCCACCGGGGAGCTGTTTTTT. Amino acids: CASSIAGATGELFF. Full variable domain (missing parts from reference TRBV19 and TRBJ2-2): DGGITQSPKYLFRKEGQNVTLSCEQNLNHDAMYWYRQDPGQGLRLIYYSQIVNDFQKGDIAEGYSVSREKKESFPLTVTSAQKNPTAFYLCASSIAGATGELFFGEGSRLTVL.

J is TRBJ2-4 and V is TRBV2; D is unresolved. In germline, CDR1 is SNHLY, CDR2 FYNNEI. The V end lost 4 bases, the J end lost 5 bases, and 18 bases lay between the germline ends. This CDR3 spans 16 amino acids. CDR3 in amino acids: CASSVDRSSVQNIQYF. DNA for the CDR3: TGTGCCAGCAGTGTAGATCGGAGTTCCGTCCAAAACATTCAGTACTTC.